This passage covers 16 T cell receptor beta chains from one sample sequenced in a study of blood T cell repertoires in COVID-19. Sequencing used immunoSEQ multiplex PCR; TCRdb keeps in-frame clones, though not all of them. The sample lists some 100,000 clones, approximately 83% occurring once. Sequencing was done on a sample of PBMCs or T cells enriched from blood (not recorded which). The receptors come from a woman in her fifties or sixties who had recovered from COVID-19.

DNA of the CDR3: TGCGCCAGCAGCTCAGGGACGTTCTTTACCGGGACTAGCGGGAGAATAGGACAGAAGGAGTACTTC. It yields the protein CASSSGTFFTGTSGRIGQKEYF. V is TRBV5-1 and J is TRBJ2-7; TRBD2 matches 14 bases. The CDR3 is 22 amino acids. The germline V gene encodes CDR1 SGHRS and CDR2 YFSETQ. V lost 3 bases to trimming and J lost 11 bases; unmatched junction nucleotides: 31. The full variable domain, with the rest looked up from reference TRBV5-1 and TRBJ2-7, is KAGVTQTPRYLIKTRGQQVTLSCSPISGHRSVSWYQQTPGQGLQFLFEYFSETQRNKGNFPGRFSGRQFSNSRSEMNVSTLELGDSALYLCASSSGTFFTGTSGRIGQKEYFGPGTRLTVT.

The V call is TRBV10-3, the J call TRBJ2-1; TRBD2 matches 7 bases. CDR1 and CDR2 from the germline V gene are ENHRY and SYGVKD. This CDR3 is 18 amino acids long. J lost 4 bases, V lost 4 bases, and 16 bases had no gene match. The DNA for the CDR3 is TGTGCCATCAGTGTGCGGGATATTGGGCGGGAGAGATACAATGAGCAGTTCTTC. Translating it yields CAISVRDIGRERYNEQFF.

This chain links TRBV5-1 with TRBJ2-5; D is perhaps TRBD1 (6 bases). The V gene's germline CDR1 is SGHRS and CDR2 YFSETQ. The length of the CDR3 is 15 residues. The V gene lost 0 bases and the J gene lost 2 bases, with 11 bases spanning the gap. In nucleotides, the CDR3 is TGCGCCAGCAGCTTGGACGGGACACCTCAAGAGACCCAGTACTTC. It encodes CASSLDGTPQETQYF.

V and J are TRBV28 and TRBJ1-2; a possible D gene is TRBD1 (6 bases). Trimming left V 2 bases short and J 7 bases short, with 11 bases between. CDR3 length: 13 residues. The V gene's germline CDR1 is MDHEN and CDR2 SYDVKM. The CDR3 sequence: CASSLARGIGYTF. The CDR3 DNA sequence: TGTGCCAGCAGTTTAGCCAGGGGAATTGGCTACACCTTC.

This chain joins TRBV7-6 and TRBJ2-3; 7 nucleotides match TRBD2. Germline-derived CDR1 and CDR2 are SGHVS and FNYEAQ. V dropped 5 bases and J dropped 1; count of bases not matched to a gene: 6. The CDR3 is 15 residues long. The CDR3 DNA follows: TGTGCCAGCAGCCCCGAGCGGGGTGGCACAGATACGCAGTATTTT. It yields the protein CASSPERGGTDTQYF.

The chain couples TRBV7-4 to TRBJ2-7; TRBD1 aligns across 7 bases. V shed 3 bases and J 3 bases; nucleotides not matched to a gene: 11. In germline, CDR1 is SGHVT, CDR2 SQSDAQ. The CDR3 covers 16 residues. CDR3 bases: TGTGCCAGCAGCTTTAGCCGGGACAGTCTTATCTACGAGCAGTACTTC. Its protein is CASSFSRDSLIYEQYF. Together with reference TRBV7-4 and TRBJ2-7, the CDR3 gives the full variable domain: GAGVSQSPRYKVAKRGRDVALRCDSISGHVTLYWYRQTLGQGSEVLTYSQSDAQRDKSGRPSGRFSAERPERSVSTLKIQRTEQGDSAVYLCASSFSRDSLIYEQYFGPGTRLTVT.

This clone occurred once. V is TRBV27 and J is TRBJ2-2; TRBD1 might be the D (9 bases). CDR3 length equals 17 residues. Deletions cut 5 bases from V and 5 bases from J, with 21 bases between. Germline lookup yields CDR1 MNHEY and CDR2 SMNVEV (reference sequence). CDR3 sequence: CASSTREGQGGTGELFF. CDR3 sequence (DNA): TGTGCCAGCAGTACCCGGGAGGGACAGGGTGGAACCGGGGAGCTGTTTTTT.

The V gene is TRBV7-9, the J gene TRBJ1-2; 9 bases fit TRBD1. The germline gives CDR1 SEHNR, CDR2 FQNEAQ (reference sequence). V was pared by 4 bases and J by 6 bases, with 6 bases of the junction left unmatched. The CDR3 contains 14 residues. The CDR3 here is CASSSTRTGDGYTF. CDR3 DNA sequence: TGTGCCAGCAGCTCGACAAGGACAGGGGATGGCTACACCTTC.

The CDR3 nucleotides are TGTGCCAGCAGCTTCCACTTGCTAGCGCTTAATGAGCAGTTCTTC. Translation gives CASSFHLLALNEQFF. The J gene is TRBJ2-1, the V gene TRBV5-6; the D gene is possibly TRBD2 (6 bases). Trimming left V 2 bases short and J 7 bases short, with 16 bases between. Germline CDR1 and CDR2: SGHDT and YYEEEE. The CDR3 length is 15 residues.

This clone was seen only a few times. The chain is built from TRBV6-4 and TRBJ2-1; 11 bases line up with TRBD2. The CDR3 length is 15 residues. The germline V gene encodes CDR1 MRHNA and CDR2 SNTAGT. J was trimmed by 5 bases and V by 6 bases; bases with no gene match: 6. CDR3 DNA: TGTGCCAGCAGCACGACTAGCGGGGCCCACAATGAGCAGTTCTTC. This codes for CASSTTSGAHNEQFF.

This sequence joins TRBV2 and TRBJ2-3; 9 nucleotides agree with TRBD2. V dropped 5 bases and J dropped 1; count of bases not matched to a gene: 7. Germline V gene data show CDR1 as SNHLY and CDR2 as FYNNEI. The CDR3 runs to 16 residues. CDR3 nucleotides: TGTGCCAGCAGTCCCACCTTAGCGGGGGGCACAGATACGCAGTATTTT. This codes for CASSPTLAGGTDTQYF.

The gene calls are TRBV19 and TRBJ1-1; D remains unclear. Trimming took off 10 bases at V and 1 base at J, with 10 bases between the two ends. The germline V gene encodes CDR1 LNHDA and CDR2 SQIVND (reference sequence). The CDR3 spans 12 residues. CDR3 bases: TGTGCCAAGAGGGCGCCGAACACTGAAGCTTTCTTT. As protein: CAKRAPNTEAFF.

V is TRBV10-3 and J is TRBJ2-1; maybe TRBD1 (6 bases). The V end was cut by 10 bases, the J end by 6 bases, with 10 bases between. CDR1 and CDR2 from the germline V gene are ENHRY and SYGVKD. The CDR3 spans 11 residues. The CDR3 nucleotides are TGTGCCACCACAGGGACCAATGAGCAGTTCTTC. Translated, it gives CATTGTNEQFF.

The chain links TRBV18 to TRBJ1-2; the D gene is possibly TRBD1 (6 bases). V lost 1 base and J lost 1, with 10 bases in between. Germline V gene data show CDR1 as KGHSH and CDR2 as LQKENI. CDR3 size: 15 residues. CDR3 nucleotides: TGTGCCAGCTCACCACAGGGGGACCTTAACTATGGCTACACCTTC. This gives the protein CASSPQGDLNYGYTF.

This rearrangement joins TRBV9 to TRBJ2-7; possibly TRBD2 for D (5 bases). The germline CDR1 and CDR2 sequences are SGDLS and YYNGEE. The germline V and J ends were trimmed by 4 bases and 3 bases, with 11 bases remaining between them. The CDR3 totals 13 residues. In DNA form, the CDR3 reads TGTGCCAGCAGCCGGAACCGGGACTACGAGCAGTACTTC. Amino acids: CASSRNRDYEQYF.

This chain connects TRBV27 to TRBJ2-5; tentative D call: TRBD2 (5 bases). Germline CDR1 and CDR2: MNHEY and SMNVEV (reference sequence). The germline V and J ends were trimmed by 4 bases and 1 base, with 13 bases remaining between them. The CDR3 covers 15 residues. CDR3 residues: CASSSDGRAQETQYF. CDR3 coding DNA: TGTGCCAGCAGTTCGGACGGGCGGGCCCAAGAGACCCAGTACTTC.